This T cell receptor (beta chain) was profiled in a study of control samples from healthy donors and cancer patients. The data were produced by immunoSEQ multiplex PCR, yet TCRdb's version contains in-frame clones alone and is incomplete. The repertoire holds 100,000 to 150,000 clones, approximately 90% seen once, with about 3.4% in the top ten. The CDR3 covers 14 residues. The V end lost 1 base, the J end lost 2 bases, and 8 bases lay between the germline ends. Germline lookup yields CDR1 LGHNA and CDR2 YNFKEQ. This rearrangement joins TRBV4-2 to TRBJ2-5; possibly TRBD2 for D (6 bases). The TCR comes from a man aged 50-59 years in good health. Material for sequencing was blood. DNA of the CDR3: TGTGCCAGCAGCCAAGGGGACTCACAAGAGACCCAGTACTTC. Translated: CASSQGDSQETQYF.